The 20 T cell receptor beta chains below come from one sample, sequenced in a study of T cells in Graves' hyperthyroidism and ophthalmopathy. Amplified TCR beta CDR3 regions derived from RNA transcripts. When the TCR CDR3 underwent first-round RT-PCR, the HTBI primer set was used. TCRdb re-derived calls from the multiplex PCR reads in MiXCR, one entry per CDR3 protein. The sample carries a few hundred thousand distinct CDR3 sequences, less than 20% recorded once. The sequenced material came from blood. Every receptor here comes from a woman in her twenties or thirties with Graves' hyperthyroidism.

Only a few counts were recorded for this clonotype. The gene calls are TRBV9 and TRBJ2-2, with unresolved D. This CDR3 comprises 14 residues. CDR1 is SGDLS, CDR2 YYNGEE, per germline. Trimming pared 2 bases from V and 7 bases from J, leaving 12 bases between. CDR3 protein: CASSVPLDGGELFF. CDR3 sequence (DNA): TGTGCCAGCAGCGTCCCCCTCGATGGCGGGGAGCTGTTTTTT.

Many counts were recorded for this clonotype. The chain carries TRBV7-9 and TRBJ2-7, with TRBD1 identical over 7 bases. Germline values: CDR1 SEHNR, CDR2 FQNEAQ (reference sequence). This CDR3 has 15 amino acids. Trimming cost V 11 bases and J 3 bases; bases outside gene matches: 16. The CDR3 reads CAQKSGRQGIYEQYF. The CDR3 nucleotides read TGTGCCCAGAAATCGGGGAGACAGGGAATCTACGAGCAGTACTTC.

The CDR3 is CATRAEATDTQYF. The CDR3 DNA reads TGTGCCACCAGAGCGGAAGCCACAGATACGCAGTATTTT. The J gene is TRBJ2-3, the V gene TRBV24-1; D possibly corresponds to TRBD2 (5 bases). The CDR3 has 13 amino acids. Germline V gene lookup returns CDR1 KGHDR and CDR2 SFDVKD. The ends were cut back, 7 bases at V and 2 bases at J, with 9 bases in the middle.

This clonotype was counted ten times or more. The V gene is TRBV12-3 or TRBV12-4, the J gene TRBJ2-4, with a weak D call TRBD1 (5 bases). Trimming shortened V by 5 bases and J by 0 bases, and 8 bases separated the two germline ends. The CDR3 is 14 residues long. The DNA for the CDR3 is TGTGCCAGCAGTGCACAGGTAGCCAAAAACATTCAGTACTTC. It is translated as CASSAQVAKNIQYF.

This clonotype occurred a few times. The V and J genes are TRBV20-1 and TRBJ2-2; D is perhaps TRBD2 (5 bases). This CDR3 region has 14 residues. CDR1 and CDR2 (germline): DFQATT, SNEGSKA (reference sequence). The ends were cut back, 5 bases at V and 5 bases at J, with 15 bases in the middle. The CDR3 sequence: CSAVRQRGTGELFF. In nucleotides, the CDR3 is TGCAGTGCTGTCCGTCAAAGAGGGACCGGGGAGCTGTTTTTT.

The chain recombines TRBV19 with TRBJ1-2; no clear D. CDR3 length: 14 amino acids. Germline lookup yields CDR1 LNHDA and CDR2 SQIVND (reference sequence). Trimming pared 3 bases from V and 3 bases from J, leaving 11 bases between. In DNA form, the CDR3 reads TGTGCCAGTAGTATGAGGGCCGGGGACTATGGCTACACCTTC. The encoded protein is CASSMRAGDYGYTF.

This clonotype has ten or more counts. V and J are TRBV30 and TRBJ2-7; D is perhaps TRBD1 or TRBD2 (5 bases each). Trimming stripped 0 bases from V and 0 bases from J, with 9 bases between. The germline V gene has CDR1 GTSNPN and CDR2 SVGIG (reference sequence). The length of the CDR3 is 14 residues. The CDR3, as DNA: TGTGCCTGGAGTGTACCAGGGAGCTCCTACGAGCAGTACTTC. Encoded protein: CAWSVPGSSYEQYF.

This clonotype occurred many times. For the CDR3, the DNA is TGTGCCAGCAGTGGAACCGGGACCCCTATCTACAATGAGCAGTTCTTC. Its translation is CASSGTGTPIYNEQFF. The chain uses TRBV2 and TRBJ2-1; D is possibly TRBD1 or TRBD2 (5 bases each). Germline CDR1 SNHLY, CDR2 FYNNEI. V was clipped by 4 bases and J by 3 bases, with 16 bases between them. The CDR3 loop spans 16 amino acids.

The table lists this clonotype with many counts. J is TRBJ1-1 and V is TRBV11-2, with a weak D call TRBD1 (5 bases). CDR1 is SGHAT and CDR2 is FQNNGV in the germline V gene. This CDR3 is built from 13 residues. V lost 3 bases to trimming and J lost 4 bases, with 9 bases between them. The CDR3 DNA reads TGTGCCAGCAGCTTCCGGGGGAGCACTGAAGCTTTCTTT. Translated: CASSFRGSTEAFF.

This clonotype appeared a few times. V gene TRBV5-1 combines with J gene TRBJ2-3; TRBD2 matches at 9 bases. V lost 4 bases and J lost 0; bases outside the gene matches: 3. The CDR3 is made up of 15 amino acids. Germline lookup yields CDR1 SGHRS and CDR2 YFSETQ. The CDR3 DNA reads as TGCGCCAGCAGCCCGGGACTAGCCAGCACAGATACGCAGTATTTT. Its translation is CASSPGLASTDTQYF.

CDR3 region: CASSPRQGDNEQFF. CDR3 bases: TGTGCCAGCAGCCCGCGTCAGGGCGACAATGAGCAGTTCTTC. The chain is built from TRBV7-3 and TRBJ2-1; a weak D match, TRBD1 (5 bases). V lost 5 bases to trimming and J lost 5 bases, with 13 bases between them. Germline V gene lookup returns CDR1 SGHTA and CDR2 FQGTGA. The CDR3 contains 14 residues.

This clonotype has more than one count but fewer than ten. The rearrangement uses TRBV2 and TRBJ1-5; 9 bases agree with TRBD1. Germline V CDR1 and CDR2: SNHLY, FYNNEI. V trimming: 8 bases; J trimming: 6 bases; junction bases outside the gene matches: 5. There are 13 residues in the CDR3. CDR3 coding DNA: TGTGCCAGCGCCGACAGGGGGAGTCAGCCCCAGCATTTT. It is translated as CASADRGSQPQHF.

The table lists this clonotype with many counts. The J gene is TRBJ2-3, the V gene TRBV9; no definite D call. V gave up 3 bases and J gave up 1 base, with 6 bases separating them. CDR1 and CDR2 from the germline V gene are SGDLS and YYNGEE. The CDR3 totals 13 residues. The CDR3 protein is CASSGKGTDTQYF. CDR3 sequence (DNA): TGTGCCAGCAGCGGAAAAGGCACAGATACGCAGTATTTT.

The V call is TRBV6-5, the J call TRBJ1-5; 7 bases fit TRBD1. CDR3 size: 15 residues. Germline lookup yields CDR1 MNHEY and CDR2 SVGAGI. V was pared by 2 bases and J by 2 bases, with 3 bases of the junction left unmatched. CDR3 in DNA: TGTGCCAGCAGTTACACAGGGGAGGGCAATCAGCCCCAGCATTTT. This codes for CASSYTGEGNQPQHF.

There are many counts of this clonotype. The CDR3 reads CASRKLAGVNEQFF. In DNA, the CDR3 is TGTGCCAGCAGGAAGCTAGCGGGAGTCAATGAGCAGTTCTTC. The rearrangement links TRBV2 to TRBJ2-1; TRBD2 agrees at 10 bases. V trimming: 6 bases; J trimming: 6 bases; junction bases outside the gene matches: 5. Germline assignment: CDR1 SNHLY and CDR2 FYNNEI. The CDR3 loop spans 14 amino acids.

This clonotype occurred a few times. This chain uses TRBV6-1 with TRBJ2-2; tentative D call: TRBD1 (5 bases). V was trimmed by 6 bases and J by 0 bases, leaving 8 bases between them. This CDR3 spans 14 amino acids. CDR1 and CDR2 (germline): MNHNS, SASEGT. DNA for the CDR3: TGTGCCAGCAGGCACAGGACGAACACCGGGGAGCTGTTTTTT. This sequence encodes CASRHRTNTGELFF.

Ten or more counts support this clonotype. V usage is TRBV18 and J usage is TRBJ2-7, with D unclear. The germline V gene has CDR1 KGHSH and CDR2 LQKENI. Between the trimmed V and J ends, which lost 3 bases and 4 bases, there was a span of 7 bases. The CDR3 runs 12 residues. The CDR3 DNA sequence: TGTGCCAGCTCACCGGCGAGTTACGAGCAGTACTTC. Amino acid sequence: CASSPASYEQYF. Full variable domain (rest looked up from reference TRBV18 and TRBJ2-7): NAGVMQNPRHLVRRRGQEARLRCSPMKGHSHVYWYRQLPEEGLKFMVYLQKENIIDESGMPKERFSAEFPKEGPSILRIQQVVRGDSAAYFCASSPASYEQYFGPGTRLTVT.

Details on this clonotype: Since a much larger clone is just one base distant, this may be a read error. The CDR3 region is CASSQTSGTDTGELFF. CDR3 DNA sequence: TGTGCCAGCAGCCAAACGAGCGGGACGGACACCGGGGAGCTGTTTTTT. The chain has TRBV3-1 and TRBJ2-2; 7 bases align to TRBD2. Germline values: CDR1 LGHDT, CDR2 YNNKEL (reference sequence). V was pared by 2 bases and J by 3 bases, with 6 bases of the junction left unmatched. CDR3 length: 16 residues.

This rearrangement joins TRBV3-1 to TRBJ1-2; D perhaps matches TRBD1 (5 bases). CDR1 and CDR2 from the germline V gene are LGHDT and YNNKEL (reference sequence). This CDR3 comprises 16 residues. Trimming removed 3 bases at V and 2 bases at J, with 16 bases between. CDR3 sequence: CASSHFVRGINYGYTF. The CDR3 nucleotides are TGTGCCAGCAGCCATTTTGTAAGGGGAATAAACTATGGCTACACCTTC.

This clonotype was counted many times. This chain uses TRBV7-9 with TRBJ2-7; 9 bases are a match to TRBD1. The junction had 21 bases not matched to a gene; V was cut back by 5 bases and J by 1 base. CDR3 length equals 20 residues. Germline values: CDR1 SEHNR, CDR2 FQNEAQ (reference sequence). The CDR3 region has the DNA TGTGCCAGCAGCACCTACTCCGGGACAGGGAAGACCCCGGCTTCCTACGAGCAGTACTTC. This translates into CASSTYSGTGKTPASYEQYF.